The 14 T cell receptor beta chains below come from one sample, sequenced in a study of control samples from healthy donors and cancer patients. Assay used: immunoSEQ multiplex PCR; TCRdb lists only in-frame clones, some missing. The sample holds about 220,000 clones, roughly 94% seen once. Sequencing was done on a sample of blood. These receptors were obtained from a man between 45 and 60 years old in good health.

The chain combines TRBV4-3 with TRBJ2-6; D is ambiguous. The CDR3 contains 15 residues. V gave up 1 base and J gave up 0 bases, with 4 bases separating them. CDR1 LGHNA and CDR2 YSLEER come from the germline V gene. CDR3 sequence reads: CASSQAVSGANVLTF. In DNA, the CDR3 is TGCGCCAGCAGCCAAGCTGTCTCTGGGGCCAACGTCCTGACTTTC.

The V gene is TRBV5-1, the J gene TRBJ2-7; a possible D gene is TRBD2 (5 bases). This CDR3 has 14 amino acids. Germline-derived CDR1 and CDR2 are SGHRS and YFSETQ. V was pared by 4 bases and J by 4 bases, with 15 bases between. CDR3: CASSPGVPLYEQYF. CDR3 nucleotides: TGCGCCAGCAGCCCCGGGGTACCCTTATACGAGCAGTACTTC.

The table lists this clone with a few counts. The chain recombines TRBV29-1 with TRBJ1-4; possibly TRBD1 for D (6 bases). V was pared by 4 bases and J by 11 bases, with 8 bases between. The germline V gene encodes CDR1 SQVTM and CDR2 ANQGSEA. This CDR3 is built from 10 residues. CDR3 nucleotide sequence: TGCAGCGTTGGACAGGAGAAACTGTTTTTT. Residues: CSVGQEKLFF. Supplemented by reference TRBV29-1 and TRBJ1-4, the full variable domain reads SAVISQKPSRDICQRGTSLTIQCQVDSQVTMMFWYRQQPGQSLTLIATANQGSEATYESGFVIDKFPISRPNLTFSTLTVSNMSPEDSSIYLCSVGQEKLFFGSGTQLSVL.

The rearrangement joins TRBV20-1 to TRBJ1-2; no firm D call. Per the germline V gene, CDR1 is DFQATT and CDR2 is SNEGSKA (reference sequence). The CDR3 covers 9 residues. V lost 6 bases, J lost 10 bases, and 9 bases lay in between. DNA for the CDR3: TGCAGTGCCCCACCGGCCTACACCTTC. It yields the protein CSAPPAYTF.

The chain uses TRBV6-5 and TRBJ1-4; D remains ambiguous. The V end lost 7 bases, the J end lost 8 bases, and 14 bases lay between the germline ends. Looked up from germline, CDR1 is MNHEY and CDR2 is SVGAGI. The CDR3 totals 13 residues. The CDR3 sequence: CASTFLKREKLFF. The CDR3 bases are TGTGCCAGCACTTTTTTGAAACGGGAAAAACTGTTTTTT.

This chain connects TRBV12-3 or TRBV12-4 to TRBJ1-2; D unclear. Trimming cost V 5 bases and J 8 bases, with 9 bases left between them. This CDR3 is built from 11 residues. Written as DNA, the CDR3 is TGTGCCAGCAGTCAACGGCGAGGCTACACCTTC. This encodes CASSQRRGYTF.

This sequence joins TRBV24-1 and TRBJ2-7, with D perhaps given as TRBD1 or TRBD2 (5 bases each). This CDR3 spans 20 amino acids. CDR1 is KGHDR, CDR2 SFDVKD, per germline. Between the trimmed V and J ends, which lost 5 bases and 3 bases, there was a span of 31 bases. The CDR3 loop is CATSVHPSLTGAATRYEQYV. The CDR3 region has the DNA TGTGCCACCAGTGTTCATCCTTCCTTGACCGGGGCAGCCACCCGCTACGAGCAGTACGTC.

This sequence joins TRBV19 and TRBJ1-1; 7 nucleotides agree with TRBD1. Germline V gene lookup returns CDR1 LNHDA and CDR2 SQIVND (reference sequence). The junction had 8 bases not matched to a gene; V was cut back by 4 bases and J by 0 bases. The CDR3 runs 16 residues. CDR3 loop: CASSRQGAPMNTEAFF. In DNA form, the CDR3 reads TGTGCCAGTAGTAGACAGGGTGCCCCCATGAACACTGAAGCTTTCTTT.

CDR3 sequence: CASSLRGEDYGYTF. As DNA, the CDR3 is TGTGCCAGCAGCTTACGAGGGGAAGACTATGGCTACACCTTC. This chain links TRBV11-2 with TRBJ1-2; tentatively, D is TRBD1 (5 bases). The CDR3 length is 14 residues. V lost 2 bases and J 3 bases, leaving 10 bases between the germline ends. Germline V CDR1 and CDR2: SGHAT, FQNNGV.

This chain links TRBV15 with TRBJ1-6; TRBD1 aligns across 8 bases. From germline, CDR1 is LNHNV and CDR2 YYDKDF (reference sequence). V was clipped by 3 bases and J by 9 bases; unmatched bases: 4. The CDR3 has 14 residues. CDR3 DNA: TGTGCCACCAGCAGGGGGACAGGCTCTTCACCCCTCCACTTT. Translation gives CATSRGTGSSPLHF.

The chain recombines TRBV5-1 with TRBJ2-3; 8 bases line up with TRBD2. There are 17 residues in the CDR3. J was trimmed by 0 bases and V by 0 bases; bases with no gene match: 6. The germline V gene encodes CDR1 SGHRS and CDR2 YFSETQ. As DNA, the CDR3 is TGCGCCAGCAGCTTGGGCGGGGGGATTCCTAGCACAGATACGCAGTATTTT. Protein sequence: CASSLGGGIPSTDTQYF.

V and J are TRBV9 and TRBJ1-1; the D is unclear. Germline V gene lookup returns CDR1 SGDLS and CDR2 YYNGEE. There are 15 residues in the CDR3. V was cut by 4 bases and J by 0 bases, with 13 bases left in between. This CDR3 is CASSPDGSMNTEAFF. In DNA, the CDR3 is TGTGCCAGCAGCCCTGACGGATCCATGAACACTGAAGCTTTCTTT.

V usage is TRBV28 and J usage is TRBJ1-5; no reliable D call. From germline, CDR1 is MDHEN and CDR2 SYDVKM. The CDR3 covers 15 residues. The V and J ends lost 3 bases and 5 bases respectively, with 14 bases between them. CDR3 residues: CASSFSGRSHQPQHF. CDR3 in DNA: TGTGCCAGCAGTTTCTCGGGCAGATCACATCAGCCCCAGCATTTT.

The chain joins TRBV6-6 to TRBJ2-2; D gene ambiguous. Germline CDR1 and CDR2: MNHNY and SVGAGI (reference sequence). The CDR3 contains 14 residues. The V and J ends lost 4 bases and 2 bases respectively, with 8 bases between them. CDR3 DNA sequence: TGTGCCAGCAGTTTGGCGAGAAACACCGGGGAGCTGTTTTTT. Translation: CASSLARNTGELFF.